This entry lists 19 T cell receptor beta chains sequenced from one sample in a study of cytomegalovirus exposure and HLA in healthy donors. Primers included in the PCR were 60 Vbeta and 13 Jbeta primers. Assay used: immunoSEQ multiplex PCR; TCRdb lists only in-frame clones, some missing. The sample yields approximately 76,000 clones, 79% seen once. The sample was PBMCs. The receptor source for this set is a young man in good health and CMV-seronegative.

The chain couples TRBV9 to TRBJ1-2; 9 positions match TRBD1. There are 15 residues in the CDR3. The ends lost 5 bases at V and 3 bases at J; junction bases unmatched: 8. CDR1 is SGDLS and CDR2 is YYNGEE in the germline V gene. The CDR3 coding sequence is TGTGCCAGCAGTATTACAGGGGGCGCGGACTATGGCTACACCTTC. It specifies CASSITGGADYGYTF.

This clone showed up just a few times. Here the CDR3 reads CASSQAAMAQFTQYF. The CDR3 bases are TGTGCCAGCAGCCAAGCCGCAATGGCACAGTTTACGCAGTATTTT. This rearrangement joins TRBV4-2 to TRBJ2-3; no clear D gene. The germline gives CDR1 LGHNA, CDR2 YNFKEQ. V was clipped by 1 base and J by 8 bases, with 16 bases between them. The CDR3 sequence is 15 residues long.

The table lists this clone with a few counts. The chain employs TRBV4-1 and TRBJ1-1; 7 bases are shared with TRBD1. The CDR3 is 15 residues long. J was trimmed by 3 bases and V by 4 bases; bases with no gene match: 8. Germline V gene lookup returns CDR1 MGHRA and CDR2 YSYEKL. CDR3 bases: TGCGCCAGCAGCCTGAGACAGGGTGGGGACACTGAAGCTTTCTTT. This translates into CASSLRQGGDTEAFF.

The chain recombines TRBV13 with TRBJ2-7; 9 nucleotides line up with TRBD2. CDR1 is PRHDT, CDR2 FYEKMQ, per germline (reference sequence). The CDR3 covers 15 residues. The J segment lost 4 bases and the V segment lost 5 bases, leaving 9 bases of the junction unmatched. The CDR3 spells CASSPSERGVYEQYF. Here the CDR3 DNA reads TGTGCCAGCAGCCCGTCAGAGCGGGGGGTGTACGAGCAGTACTTC.

The CDR3 bases are TGTGCCAGTGTTAAAGCGGGAGGATACAATGAGCAGTTCTTC. The encoded protein is CASVKAGGYNEQFF. This chain connects TRBV19 to TRBJ2-1, with 9 bases fitting TRBD2. This CDR3 has 14 residues. Germline-derived CDR1 and CDR2 are LNHDA and SQIVND (reference sequence). The V segment lost 8 bases and the J segment 4 bases; nucleotides outside the gene matches: 6.

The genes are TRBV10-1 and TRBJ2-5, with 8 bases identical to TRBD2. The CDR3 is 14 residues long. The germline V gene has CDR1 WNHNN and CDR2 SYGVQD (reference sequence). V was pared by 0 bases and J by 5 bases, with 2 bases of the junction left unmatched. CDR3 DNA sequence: TGCGCCAGCAGTGAGTCCGGCGGGGGGGAGACCCAGTACTTC. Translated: CASSESGGGETQYF.

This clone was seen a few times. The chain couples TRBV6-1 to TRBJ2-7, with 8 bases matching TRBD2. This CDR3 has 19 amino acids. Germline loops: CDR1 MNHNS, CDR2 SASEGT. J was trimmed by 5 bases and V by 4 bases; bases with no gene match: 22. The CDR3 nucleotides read TGTGCCAGCAGTGTTAAGGCGGGTGAATGGAGCGGGAGACGGGACGAGCAGTACTTC. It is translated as CASSVKAGEWSGRRDEQYF.

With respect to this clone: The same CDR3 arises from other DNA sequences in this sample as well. In DNA form, the CDR3 reads TGTGCCAGCAGCGGCGGGACCCTCCAAGAGACCCAGTACTTC. It is translated as CASSGGTLQETQYF. This chain joins TRBV9 and TRBJ2-5; D possibly corresponds to TRBD2 (6 bases). V lost 3 bases to trimming and J lost 1 base, with 10 bases between them. The CDR3 runs to 14 residues. Per the germline V gene, CDR1 is SGDLS and CDR2 is YYNGEE.

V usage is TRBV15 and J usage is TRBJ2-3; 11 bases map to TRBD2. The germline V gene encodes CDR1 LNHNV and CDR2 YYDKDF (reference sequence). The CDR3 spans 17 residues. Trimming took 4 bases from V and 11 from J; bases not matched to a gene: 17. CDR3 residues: CATSTETSGKHTGVQYF. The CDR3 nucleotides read TGTGCCACCAGCACCGAGACTAGCGGGAAACACACAGGGGTGCAGTATTTT. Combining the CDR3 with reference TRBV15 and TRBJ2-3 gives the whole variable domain DAMVIQNPRYQVTQFGKPVTLSCSQTLNHNVMYWYQQKSSQAPKLLFHYYDKDFNNEADTPDNFQSRRPNTSFCFLDIRSPGLGDTAMYLCATSTETSGKHTGVQYFGPGTRLTVL.

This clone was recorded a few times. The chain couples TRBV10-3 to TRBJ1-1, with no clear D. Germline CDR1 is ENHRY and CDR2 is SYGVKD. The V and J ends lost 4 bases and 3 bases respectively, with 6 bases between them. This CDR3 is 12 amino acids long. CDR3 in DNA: TGTGCCATCAGTGGGCTGGACACTGAAGCTTTCTTT. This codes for CAISGLDTEAFF.

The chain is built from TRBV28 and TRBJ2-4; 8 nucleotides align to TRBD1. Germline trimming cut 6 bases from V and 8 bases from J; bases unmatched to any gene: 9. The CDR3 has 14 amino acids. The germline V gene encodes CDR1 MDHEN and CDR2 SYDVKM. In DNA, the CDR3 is TGTGCCAGCAGACACAGGGGGGATCTAGACATTCAGTACTTC. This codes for CASRHRGDLDIQYF.

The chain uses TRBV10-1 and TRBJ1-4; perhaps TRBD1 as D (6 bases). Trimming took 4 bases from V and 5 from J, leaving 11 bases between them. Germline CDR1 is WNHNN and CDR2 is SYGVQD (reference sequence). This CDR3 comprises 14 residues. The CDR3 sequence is CASSAGGPNEKLFF. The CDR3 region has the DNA TGCGCCAGCAGTGCCGGGGGGCCAAATGAAAAACTGTTTTTT.

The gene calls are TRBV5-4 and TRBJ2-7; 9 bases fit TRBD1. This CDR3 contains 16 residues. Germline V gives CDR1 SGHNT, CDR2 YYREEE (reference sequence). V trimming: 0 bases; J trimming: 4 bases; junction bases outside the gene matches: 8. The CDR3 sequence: CASSLGGTGSFYEQYF. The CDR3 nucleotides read TGTGCCAGCAGCTTGGGGGGGACAGGGTCATTTTACGAGCAGTACTTC.

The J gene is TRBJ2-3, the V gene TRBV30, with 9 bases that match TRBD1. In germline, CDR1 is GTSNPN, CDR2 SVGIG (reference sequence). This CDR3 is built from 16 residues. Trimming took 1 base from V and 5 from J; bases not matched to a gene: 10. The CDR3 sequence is CAWSGTGVAVRDTQYF. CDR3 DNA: TGTGCCTGGAGTGGGACAGGGGTAGCGGTCAGAGATACGCAGTATTTT.

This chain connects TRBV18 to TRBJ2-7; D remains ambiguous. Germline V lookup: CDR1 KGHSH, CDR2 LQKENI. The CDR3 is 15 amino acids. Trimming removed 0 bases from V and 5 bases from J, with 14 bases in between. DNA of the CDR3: TGTGCCAGCTCACCACCGTTGGGCAGGTTGGACGAGCAGTACTTC. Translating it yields CASSPPLGRLDEQYF.

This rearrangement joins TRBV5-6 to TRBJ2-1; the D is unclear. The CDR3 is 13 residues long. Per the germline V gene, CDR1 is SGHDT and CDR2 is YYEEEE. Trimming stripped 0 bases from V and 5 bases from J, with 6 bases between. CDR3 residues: CASSLVRDNEQFF. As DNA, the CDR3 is TGTGCCAGCAGCTTGGTTCGGGACAATGAGCAGTTCTTC.

CDR3 nucleotide sequence: TGTGCCAGCTCTGACAGGCCCAACACTGAAGCTTTCTTT. This translates into CASSDRPNTEAFF. The chain combines TRBV18 with TRBJ1-1, with D perhaps matching TRBD1 (6 bases). The V end was cut by 6 bases, the J end by 2 bases, with 10 bases between. Germline values: CDR1 KGHSH, CDR2 LQKENI. The CDR3 spans 13 residues.

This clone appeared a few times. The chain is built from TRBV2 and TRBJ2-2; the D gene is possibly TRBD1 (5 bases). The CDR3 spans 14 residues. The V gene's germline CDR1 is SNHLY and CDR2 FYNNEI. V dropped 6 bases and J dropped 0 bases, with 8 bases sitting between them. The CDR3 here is CASRGHPNTGELFF. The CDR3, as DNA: TGTGCCAGCAGGGGGCACCCGAACACCGGGGAGCTGTTTTTT.

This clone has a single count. The CDR3 DNA sequence: TGTGCCAGCTCACTCCTCTTGAGCAATGAGCAGTTCTTC. Protein: CASSLLLSNEQFF. The chain is built from TRBV18 and TRBJ2-1; D not resolved. Germline V lookup: CDR1 KGHSH, CDR2 LQKENI. The V end lost 4 bases, the J end lost 6 bases, and 10 bases lay between the germline ends. CDR3 length equals 13 residues.